This TCR beta chain originates from a study of blood T cell repertoires in COVID-19. Study summary: Both acute and convalescent COVID-19 samples were obtained from the United States, Italy and Spain. T cells, B-cell-depleted T cells, or PBMCs provided the cDNA or gDNA that served as material.

This clone has just one count. The germline gives CDR1 DFQATT, CDR2 SNEGSKA (reference sequence). This CDR3 contains 14 residues. Trimming cost V 3 bases and J 6 bases; bases outside gene matches: 8. The method was immunoSEQ multiplex PCR; TCRdb's version includes in-frame clones alone and lacks a portion of them. Among around 260,000 clones, more than 80% were seen once, and the ten largest hold 3%. This chain joins TRBV20-1 and TRBJ2-1; 7 nucleotides align to TRBD2. The receptor was isolated from a woman in her 30s with active or convalescent COVID-19. Specimen: peripheral blood. CDR3 sequence (DNA): TGCAGTGCTAGTCGGGGGGAGTTAGGCAATGAGCAGTTCTTC. It is translated as CSASRGELGNEQFF.